This T cell receptor beta chain appears in the sequencing data of a study of cytomegalovirus exposure and HLA in healthy donors. The CDR3 loop spans 14 amino acids. Trimming shortened V by 0 bases and J by 8 bases, and 13 bases separated the two germline ends. The germline V gene has CDR1 GTSNPN and CDR2 SVGIG (reference sequence). Researchers ran the PCR with 60 Vbeta and 13 Jbeta primers. Clones were sequenced by immunoSEQ multiplex PCR, and TCRdb holds only the in-frame ones, with some missing. Among around 130,000 clones, 60% to 75% were seen once, and the ten largest hold around 5.5%. Comment on this clone: The antigen is undetermined.

Study-level results: In an earlier analysis, most TCR beta V segments were productive about 87% or about 30% of the time. In a later analysis, compared with equally common non-associated chains, HLA-associated beta chains were more expanded. It was taken for granted in presence/absence analyses that sequencing depth across donors was roughly uniform.

The clonotype was recovered from a woman aged 45 to 65 in good health and CMV-seropositive. The genes are TRBV30 and TRBJ1-4; D remains unclear. Sequenced sample: PBMCs. The CDR3 DNA is TGTGCCTGGAGTGTTAATAGGGCGGGCGAAAAACTGTTTTTT. It encodes CAWSVNRAGEKLFF.